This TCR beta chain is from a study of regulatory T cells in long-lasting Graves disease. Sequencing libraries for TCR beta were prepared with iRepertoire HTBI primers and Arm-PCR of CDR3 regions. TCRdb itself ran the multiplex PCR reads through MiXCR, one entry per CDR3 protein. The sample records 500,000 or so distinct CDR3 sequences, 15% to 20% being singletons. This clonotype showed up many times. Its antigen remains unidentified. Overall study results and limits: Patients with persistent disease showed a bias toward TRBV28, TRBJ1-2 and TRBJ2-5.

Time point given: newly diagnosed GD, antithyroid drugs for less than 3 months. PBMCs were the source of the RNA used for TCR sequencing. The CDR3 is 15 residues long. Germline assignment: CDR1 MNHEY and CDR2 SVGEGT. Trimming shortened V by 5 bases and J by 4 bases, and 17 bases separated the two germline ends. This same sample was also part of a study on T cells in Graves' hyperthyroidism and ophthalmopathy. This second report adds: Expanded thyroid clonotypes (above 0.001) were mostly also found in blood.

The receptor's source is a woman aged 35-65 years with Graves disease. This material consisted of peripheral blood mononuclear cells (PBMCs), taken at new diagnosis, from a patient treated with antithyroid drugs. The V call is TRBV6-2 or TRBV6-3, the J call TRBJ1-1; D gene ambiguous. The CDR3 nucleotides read TGTGCCAGCAGTGAAGCGGCCAGGTTGGGCACTGAAGCTTTCTTT. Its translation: CASSEAARLGTEAFF.